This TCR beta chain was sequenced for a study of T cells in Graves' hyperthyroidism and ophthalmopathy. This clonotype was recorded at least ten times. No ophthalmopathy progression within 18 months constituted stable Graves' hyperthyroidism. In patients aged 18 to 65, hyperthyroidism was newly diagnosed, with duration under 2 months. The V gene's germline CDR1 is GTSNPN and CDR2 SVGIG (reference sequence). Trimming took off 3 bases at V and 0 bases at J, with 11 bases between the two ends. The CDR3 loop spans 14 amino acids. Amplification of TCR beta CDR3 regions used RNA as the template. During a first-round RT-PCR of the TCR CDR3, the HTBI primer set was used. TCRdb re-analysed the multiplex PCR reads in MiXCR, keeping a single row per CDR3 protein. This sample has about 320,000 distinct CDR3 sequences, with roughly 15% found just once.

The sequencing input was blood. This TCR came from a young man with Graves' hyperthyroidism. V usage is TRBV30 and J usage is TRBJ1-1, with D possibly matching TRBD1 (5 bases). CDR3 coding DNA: TGTGCCTGGAGCCCGGGACGGTTGAACACTGAAGCTTTCTTT. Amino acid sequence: CAWSPGRLNTEAFF.